Each of the 23 T cell receptor beta chains below was sequenced from the same sample in a study of blood T cell repertoires in COVID-19 (dated by TCRdb to 2018 to 2021). Library creation used the immunoSEQ multiplex PCR assay. The immuneACCESS repertoire file appears here via TCRdb, limited to in-frame rearrangements. These files lack a portion of the clones; in checked studies, under half of the deficit traces to unresolved V genes, and the cause of the others is not known. The sample records some 120,000 clones, 81% of which are singletons. The ten largest account for roughly a sixth of the sample. Sequences were obtained from peripheral blood. Receptors originate from a man younger than 45 with COVID-19, enrolled during active disease.

The chain carries TRBV6-2 or TRBV6-3 and TRBJ2-3, with 13 bases matching TRBD2. The CDR3 runs 16 residues. Germline CDR1 reads MNHEY; CDR2 reads SVGEGT. V was pared by 5 bases and J by 0 bases, with 2 bases of the junction left unmatched. The CDR3 loop reads CASSGTSGMSTDTQYF. CDR3 coding DNA: TGTGCCAGCAGTGGGACTAGCGGGATGAGCACAGATACGCAGTATTTT.

The CDR3 region is CASSPGGGSYEQYF. In DNA, the CDR3 is TGCGCCAGCAGCCCAGGCGGGGGGTCCTACGAGCAGTACTTC. The chain carries TRBV5-1 and TRBJ2-7, with 8 bases identical to TRBD2. Germline V lookup: CDR1 SGHRS, CDR2 YFSETQ. V shed 4 bases and J 1 base; nucleotides not matched to a gene: 4. The CDR3 has 14 amino acids. Filled out from reference TRBV5-1 and TRBJ2-7, the complete variable domain reads KAGVTQTPRYLIKTRGQQVTLSCSPISGHRSVSWYQQTPGQGLQFLFEYFSETQRNKGNFPGRFSGRQFSNSRSEMNVSTLELGDSALYLCASSPGGGSYEQYFGPGTRLTVT.

The V call is TRBV28, the J call TRBJ2-7; D might be TRBD2 (5 bases). The CDR3 runs to 11 residues. Per the germline V gene, CDR1 is MDHEN and CDR2 is SYDVKM. V lost 3 bases to trimming and J lost 7 bases, with 7 bases between them. The CDR3 nucleotides are TGTGCCAGCAGTTTTCGAGGGGAGCAGTACTTC. Translating gives CASSFRGEQYF.

The chain links TRBV11-3 to TRBJ2-1; 11 bases align to TRBD2. The germline CDR1 and CDR2 sequences are SGHNT and YENEEA. This CDR3 comprises 16 residues. V was clipped by 5 bases and J by 8 bases; unmatched bases: 11. This chain's CDR3 is CASSLAIAGGLDEQFF. The DNA for the CDR3 is TGTGCCAGCAGCCTAGCTATAGCGGGAGGGCTCGATGAGCAGTTCTTC.

This clone has only one observation. V gene TRBV30 combines with J gene TRBJ1-6; D is perhaps TRBD1 (5 bases). With 0 bases removed from V and 10 bases from J, the gap between germline ends came to 13 bases. Germline assignment: CDR1 GTSNPN and CDR2 SVGIG (reference sequence). The CDR3 totals 14 residues. The CDR3 region is CAWSVGQGGSPLHF. In DNA, the CDR3 is TGTGCCTGGAGTGTGGGGCAGGGAGGGTCACCCCTCCACTTT.

This clone has just a few counts. This sample also contains other DNA sequences that code for the same CDR3. The chain links TRBV5-1 to TRBJ2-3; TRBD1 matches at 10 bases. Germline V gene sequence: CDR1 SGHRS, CDR2 YFSETQ. Unmatched junction bases numbered 1, after V lost 2 bases and J lost 4 bases. The CDR3 spans 14 residues. The DNA of the CDR3 is TGCGCCAGCAGCTTCGGACAGGGGGCAGATACGCAGTATTTT. Its translation: CASSFGQGADTQYF.

This chain uses TRBV7-9 with TRBJ1-3, with a weak D call TRBD1 (6 bases). V gave up 6 bases and J gave up 0 bases, with 6 bases separating them. Germline V gene lookup returns CDR1 SEHNR and CDR2 FQNEAQ (reference sequence). CDR3 length: 13 amino acids. CDR3 sequence: CASRQGSGNTIYF. The CDR3, as DNA: TGTGCCAGCAGACAGGGCTCTGGAAACACCATATATTTT.

The gene calls are TRBV15 and TRBJ1-1; 8 bases fit TRBD1. The CDR3 extends over 15 amino acids. The V segment lost 0 bases and the J segment 1 base; nucleotides outside the gene matches: 1. The germline V gene encodes CDR1 LNHNV and CDR2 YYDKDF (reference sequence). The CDR3 sequence: CATSREDRENTEAFF. CDR3 nucleotide sequence: TGTGCCACCAGCAGAGAGGACAGGGAGAACACTGAAGCTTTCTTT.

This clone was observed once. The V call is TRBV6-5, the J call TRBJ1-1; the D is unclear. CDR1 is MNHEY and CDR2 is SVGAGI in the germline V gene. With 8 bases removed from V and 0 bases from J, the gap between germline ends came to 13 bases. The CDR3 length is 14 residues. The CDR3 spells CASSGPGVNTEAFF. The CDR3 DNA reads TGTGCCAGCTCCGGCCCGGGAGTGAACACTGAAGCTTTCTTT.

The gene calls are TRBV7-9 and TRBJ1-1; D uncertain. CDR1 SEHNR and CDR2 FQNEAQ come from the germline V gene (reference sequence). V gave up 5 bases and J gave up 1 base, with 5 bases separating them. The CDR3 runs to 12 residues. The CDR3, as DNA: TGTGCCAGCAGCCCGTCGAACACTGAAGCTTTCTTT. Protein product: CASSPSNTEAFF.

This chain connects TRBV10-3 to TRBJ2-7; 14 bases match TRBD2. Trimming at V came to 4 bases and at J to 0 bases, leaving 8 bases not matched to a gene. Germline values: CDR1 ENHRY, CDR2 SYGVKD. This CDR3 comprises 18 residues. The CDR3 coding sequence is TGTGCCATCAGTGGGTATGGGACTAGCGGGAGTGCCTCCTACGAGCAGTACTTC. Translation: CAISGYGTSGSASYEQYF.

The CDR3: CASSLVGDSYNEQFF. Here the CDR3 DNA reads TGCGCCAGCAGCTTGGTAGGGGATTCCTACAATGAGCAGTTCTTC. The chain is built from TRBV5-1 and TRBJ2-1; maybe TRBD1 (5 bases). The V and J ends lost 0 bases and 1 base respectively, with 8 bases between them. The germline CDR1 and CDR2 sequences are SGHRS and YFSETQ. The CDR3 runs to 15 residues.

This chain connects TRBV6-1 to TRBJ1-5, with 8 nucleotides matching TRBD1. V was clipped by 4 bases and J by 2 bases; unmatched bases: 7. In germline, CDR1 is MNHNS, CDR2 SASEGT. The CDR3 sequence is 16 residues long. Here the CDR3 reads CASSVRTGKGNQPQHF. CDR3 DNA sequence: TGTGCCAGCAGTGTAAGGACAGGGAAAGGCAATCAGCCCCAGCATTTT.

The rearrangement links TRBV10-3 to TRBJ2-7; 7 bases are a match to TRBD1. The J segment lost 3 bases and the V segment lost 6 bases, leaving 5 bases of the junction unmatched. Germline-derived CDR1 and CDR2 are ENHRY and SYGVKD. The CDR3 is made up of 13 amino acids. The DNA for the CDR3 is TGTGCCATCAGGCAGGACAGGCTCTACGAGCAGTACTTC. This encodes CAIRQDRLYEQYF.

The rearrangement links TRBV28 to TRBJ2-7; 7 bases agree with TRBD1. Germline trimming cut 6 bases from V and 0 bases from J; bases unmatched to any gene: 8. The CDR3 covers 15 residues. Germline V gene data show CDR1 as MDHEN and CDR2 as SYDVKM. The CDR3 region is CASSRGTALSYEQYF. The CDR3, as DNA: TGTGCCAGCAGCCGTGGGACAGCTCTCTCCTACGAGCAGTACTTC.

Of note for this clone: The same CDR3 is also encoded by other DNA sequences in this sample. The chain links TRBV9 to TRBJ1-3, with a weak D call TRBD1 (5 bases). The germline V gene has CDR1 SGDLS and CDR2 YYNGEE. The CDR3 is 15 amino acids. The V end lost 0 bases, the J end lost 2 bases, and 9 bases lay between the germline ends. In DNA, the CDR3 is TGTGCCAGCAGCGTAGGGGGGGTGGCTGGAAACACCATATATTTT. This sequence encodes CASSVGGVAGNTIYF.

The CDR3 is CASKRSGNGQPQHF. Written as DNA, the CDR3 is TGTGCCAGCAAACGGTCCGGGAACGGTCAGCCCCAGCATTTT. The rearrangement uses TRBV6-5 and TRBJ1-5, with unresolved D. V was cut by 7 bases and J by 6 bases, with 16 bases left in between. There are 14 residues in the CDR3. In germline, CDR1 is MNHEY, CDR2 SVGAGI.

The V call is TRBV11-3, the J call TRBJ2-7; no reliable D call. The germline CDR1 and CDR2 sequences are SGHNT and YENEEA. There are 14 residues in the CDR3. The ends were cut back, 2 bases at V and 7 bases at J, with 15 bases in the middle. The CDR3 protein is CASSLIHLTSEQYF. The CDR3 DNA reads as TGTGCCAGCAGCTTAATCCACCTTACGAGTGAGCAGTACTTC.

The V gene is TRBV9, the J gene TRBJ2-2; perhaps TRBD1 as D (6 bases). Trimming pared 3 bases from V and 0 bases from J, leaving 9 bases between. Germline V gene sequence: CDR1 SGDLS, CDR2 YYNGEE. This CDR3 is 15 amino acids long. CDR3: CASSGGTPNTGELFF. CDR3 DNA sequence: TGTGCCAGCAGCGGAGGGACACCGAACACCGGGGAGCTGTTTTTT.

The V gene is TRBV2, the J gene TRBJ1-1, with D unclear. This CDR3 comprises 12 residues. V gave up 3 bases and J gave up 10 bases, with 12 bases separating them. CDR1 is SNHLY, CDR2 FYNNEI, per germline. The CDR3 region is CASSDNSEVAFF. In DNA, the CDR3 is TGTGCCAGCAGTGATAATTCAGAGGTAGCTTTCTTT.

The chain links TRBV20-1 to TRBJ1-1; D gene ambiguous. Germline V CDR1 and CDR2: DFQATT, SNEGSKA (reference sequence). This CDR3 region has 11 residues. V lost 1 base, J lost 10 bases, and 10 bases lay in between. This CDR3 is CSARVDPGAFF. The CDR3, as DNA: TGCAGTGCTAGAGTTGACCCGGGAGCTTTCTTT.

The V gene is TRBV4-1, the J gene TRBJ2-1; D may be TRBD1 (6 bases). Trimming took off 3 bases at V and 10 bases at J, with 16 bases between the two ends. The CDR3 consists of 14 residues. Germline CDR1 reads MGHRA; CDR2 reads YSYEKL. The DNA for the CDR3 is TGCGCCAGCAGCCAGGGGGCTTTGGGCAACGAGCAGTTCTTC. Residues: CASSQGALGNEQFF.

The chain uses TRBV18 and TRBJ2-1, with 8 bases matching TRBD2. Trimming removed 0 bases from V and 6 bases from J; junction bases left unmatched: 7. The CDR3 is made up of 16 amino acids. Germline-derived CDR1 and CDR2 are KGHSH and LQKENI. DNA of the CDR3: TGTGCCAGCTCACCACCTGGCGGGAGGAACATCAATGAGCAGTTCTTC. Translating it yields CASSPPGGRNINEQFF.